A single sample is the source of the 16 T cell receptor beta chains below, sequenced in a study of cytomegalovirus exposure and HLA in healthy donors. A multiplex PCR was run with 60 Vbeta primers and 13 Jbeta primers. Clones were sequenced by immunoSEQ multiplex PCR, and TCRdb holds only the in-frame ones, with some missing. Seen here are about 160,000 clones, roughly 74% observed once, and the top ten hold over 4.5%. Sequenced sample: PBMCs. The receptor source for this set is a male donor in good health and CMV-seronegative.

The V call is TRBV6-5, the J call TRBJ1-1; D is uncertain. Germline V gene lookup returns CDR1 MNHEY and CDR2 SVGAGI. This CDR3 has 12 amino acids. V was trimmed by 8 bases and J by 10 bases, leaving 17 bases between them. The chain's CDR3 is CASVEETRRAFF. CDR3 nucleotides: TGTGCCAGCGTGGAGGAAACCCGCCGAGCTTTCTTT.

This clone was seen a handful of times. V is TRBV6-1 and J is TRBJ2-1; TRBD2 agrees at 10 bases. V trimming: 4 bases; J trimming: 6 bases; junction bases outside the gene matches: 15. CDR1 is MNHNS, CDR2 SASEGT, per germline. The CDR3 is 18 residues long. CDR3 nucleotide sequence: TGTGCCAGCAGTGCCCCATTTGGAGCGGGGGGGAGGGGCAATGAGCAGTTCTTC. Amino acid sequence: CASSAPFGAGGRGNEQFF.

This clone was counted between two and nine times. The V gene is TRBV2, the J gene TRBJ1-4, with a tentative D call TRBD1 (5 bases). Germline values: CDR1 SNHLY, CDR2 FYNNEI. This CDR3 is 14 amino acids long. The ends were cut back, 7 bases at V and 3 bases at J, with 12 bases in the middle. CDR3 residues: CASNHRSSNEKLFF. The CDR3 DNA reads as TGTGCCAGCAACCACAGGTCCTCTAATGAAAAACTGTTTTTT. The full variable domain, in which reference TRBV2 and TRBJ1-4 provide the parts outside the CDR3, is EPEVTQTPSHQVTQMGQEVILRCVPISNHLYFYWYRQILGQKVEFLVSFYNNEISEKSEIFDDQFSVERPDGSNFTLKIRSTKLEDSAMYFCASNHRSSNEKLFFGSGTQLSVL.

V is TRBV9 and J is TRBJ1-1, with D possibly TRBD1 on 5 matching bases. V was clipped by 4 bases and J by 1 base, with 11 bases between them. The CDR3 loop spans 14 amino acids. The germline CDR1 and CDR2 sequences are SGDLS and YYNGEE. In DNA form, the CDR3 reads TGTGCCAGCAGCCCCGGGGGGGGGAACACTGAAGCTTTCTTT. It specifies CASSPGGGNTEAFF.

DNA of the CDR3: TGTGCCAGTAGAAAGGGAGGCTATGGCTACACCTTC. Translation: CASRKGGYGYTF. The chain links TRBV19 to TRBJ1-2; D is uncertain. V gave up 6 bases and J gave up 4 bases, with 9 bases separating them. The CDR3 is 12 residues long. CDR1 and CDR2 from the germline V gene are LNHDA and SQIVND (reference sequence).

The chain recombines TRBV13 with TRBJ2-7, with TRBD2 as a possible D gene (7 bases). CDR3 length: 15 amino acids. V dropped 5 bases and J dropped 2 bases, with 16 bases sitting between them. Germline CDR1 reads PRHDT; CDR2 reads FYEKMQ (reference sequence). CDR3 in DNA: TGTGCCAGCAGCCGCGGTAGGGGGGGACCCTACGAGCAGTACTTC. This translates into CASSRGRGGPYEQYF. Variable domain in full (rest from reference TRBV13 and TRBJ2-7): AAGVIQSPRHLIKEKRETATLKCYPIPRHDTVYWYQQGPGQDPQFLISFYEKMQSDKGSIPDRFSAQQFSDYHSELNMSSLELGDSALYFCASSRGRGGPYEQYFGPGTRLTVT.

This sequence joins TRBV13 and TRBJ2-2; the match to TRBD2 covers 10 bases. The V gene's germline CDR1 is PRHDT and CDR2 FYEKMQ (reference sequence). The CDR3 spans 16 residues. With 5 bases clipped from V and 6 bases from J, the junction kept 9 bases outside the gene matches. CDR3 residues: CASSQRIAGGPGELFF. As DNA, the CDR3 is TGTGCCAGCAGCCAGCGGATAGCGGGGGGCCCCGGGGAGCTGTTTTTT.

The chain employs TRBV7-8 and TRBJ1-1; D might be TRBD1 (6 bases). Germline V lookup: CDR1 SGHVS, CDR2 FQNEAQ. V lost 7 bases and J lost 1, with 13 bases in between. CDR3 size: 14 residues. CDR3 sequence (DNA): TGTGCCAGCAAAAACAGGGCGGGGAACACTGAAGCTTTCTTT. It is translated as CASKNRAGNTEAFF.

In its sample, this clone was seen a few times. The genes are TRBV6-4 and TRBJ2-3; 8 nucleotides align to TRBD2. Trimming removed 5 bases from V and 1 base from J; junction bases left unmatched: 5. This CDR3 region has 15 residues. CDR1 is MRHNA, CDR2 SNTAGT, per germline. This CDR3 reads CASSPLAGGTDTQYF. In nucleotides, the CDR3 is TGTGCCAGCAGTCCGCTAGCGGGTGGCACAGATACGCAGTATTTT.

CDR3 loop: CAGGRNTDTQYF. The CDR3 nucleotides read TGTGCCGGCGGGAGGAACACAGATACGCAGTATTTT. The chain carries TRBV2 and TRBJ2-3, with 8 positions matching TRBD2. The CDR3 is 12 residues long. Germline V gene lookup returns CDR1 SNHLY and CDR2 FYNNEI. Losses at the gene ends were 11 bases for V and 2 bases for J; bases not matched to a gene: 3.

The CDR3 region is CASSLRSGYGYTF. Written as DNA, the CDR3 is TGTGCCAGCAGTTTACGTTCGGGCTATGGCTACACCTTC. The chain is built from TRBV27 and TRBJ1-2; D is unresolved. The CDR3 contains 13 residues. V lost 2 bases and J 4 bases, leaving 8 bases between the germline ends. Germline V gene sequence: CDR1 MNHEY, CDR2 SMNVEV (reference sequence).

V and J are TRBV30 and TRBJ2-7; 10 nucleotides agree with TRBD2. V lost 6 bases, J lost 1 base, and 18 bases stayed unmatched. In germline, CDR1 is GTSNPN, CDR2 SVGIG (reference sequence). CDR3 length: 18 residues. In DNA form, the CDR3 reads TGTGCCTGCTATCCGGGGGATCCGGGACTAGCGACTTCCTACGAGCAGTACTTC. It encodes CACYPGDPGLATSYEQYF. The variable domain in full, completed from reference TRBV30 and TRBJ2-7, reads SQTIHQWPATLVQPVGSPLSLECTVEGTSNPNLYWYRQAAGRGLQLLFYSVGIGQISSEVPQNLSASRPQDRQFILSSKKLLLSDSGFYLCACYPGDPGLATSYEQYFGPGTRLTVT.

V usage is TRBV13 and J usage is TRBJ2-7; 7 bases align to TRBD2. Trimming took 5 bases from V and 6 from J; bases not matched to a gene: 7. The germline V gene has CDR1 PRHDT and CDR2 FYEKMQ (reference sequence). This CDR3 region has 13 residues. This CDR3 reads CASSPPTSVEQYF. The CDR3 DNA reads TGTGCCAGCAGCCCACCTACTAGCGTCGAGCAGTACTTC.

The V and J genes are TRBV4-1 and TRBJ1-5, with 7 nucleotides matching TRBD1. Trimming cost V 0 bases and J 8 bases; bases outside gene matches: 7. The CDR3 extends over 15 amino acids. CDR1 and CDR2 (germline): MGHRA, YSYEKL. This CDR3 reads CASSQDNRGLEPQHF. CDR3 nucleotide sequence: TGCGCCAGCAGCCAAGATAATAGGGGGCTCGAGCCCCAGCATTTT.

The chain has TRBV7-2 and TRBJ2-1, with D maybe TRBD2 (6 bases). Between the trimmed V and J ends, which lost 1 base and 12 bases, there was a span of 25 bases. This CDR3 spans 17 amino acids. Germline V CDR1 and CDR2: SGHTA, FQGNSA. The CDR3 sequence is CASSLGNGGALGGWQFF. The CDR3 bases are TGTGCCAGCAGCTTAGGGAACGGGGGAGCATTAGGAGGTTGGCAGTTCTTC.

The chain couples TRBV2 to TRBJ1-4; tentatively, D is TRBD1 (6 bases). Germline assignment: CDR1 SNHLY and CDR2 FYNNEI. The CDR3 runs 14 residues. V lost 8 bases, J lost 2 bases, and 12 bases lay in between. The CDR3 protein is CASLQGRTNEKLFF. In DNA, the CDR3 is TGTGCCAGCTTGCAGGGGCGGACTAATGAAAAACTGTTTTTT.